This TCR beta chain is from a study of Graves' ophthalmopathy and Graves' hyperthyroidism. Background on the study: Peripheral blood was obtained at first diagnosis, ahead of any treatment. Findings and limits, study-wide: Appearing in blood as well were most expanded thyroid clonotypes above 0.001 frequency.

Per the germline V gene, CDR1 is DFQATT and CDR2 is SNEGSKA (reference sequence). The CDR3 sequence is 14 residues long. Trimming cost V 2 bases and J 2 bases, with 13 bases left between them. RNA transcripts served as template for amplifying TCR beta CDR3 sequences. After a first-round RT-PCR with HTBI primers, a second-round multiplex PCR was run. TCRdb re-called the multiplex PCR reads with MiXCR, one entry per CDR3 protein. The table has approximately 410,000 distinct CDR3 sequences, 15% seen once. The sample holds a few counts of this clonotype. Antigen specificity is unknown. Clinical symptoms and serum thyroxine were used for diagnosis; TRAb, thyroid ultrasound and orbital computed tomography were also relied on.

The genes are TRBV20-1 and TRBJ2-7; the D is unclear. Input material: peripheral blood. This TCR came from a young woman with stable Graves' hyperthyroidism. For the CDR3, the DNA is TGCAGTGCTAGAAGGTCCTCTCGGGCCTACGAGCAGTACTTC. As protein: CSARRSSRAYEQYF.